The clone carrying this T cell receptor beta chain was detected only a few times. Its target is not known. Prepared TCR beta cDNA libraries contained unique molecular identifiers. TCRdb re-analysed the PCR reads in MiXCR, keeping a single row per CDR3 protein. The table shows approximately 360,000 distinct CDR3 sequences, with roughly 36% occurring only once. This sample is part of a study of post-analysis software for immune sequencing data. Findings and caveats of the study: Elevated frequency relative to controls characterized roughly five TRBV segments in patients, TRBV5-6, TRBV5-1 and TRBV20-1 among them.

The V gene lost 4 bases and the J gene lost 6 bases, with 21 bases spanning the gap. Germline V gene data show CDR1 as SQVTM and CDR2 as ANQGSEA. This CDR3 is built from 15 residues. Sequencing used blood. The source is a girl between 5 and 17 years old with multiple sclerosis. The chain combines TRBV29-1 with TRBJ1-1; D is possibly TRBD1 (5 bases). Here the CDR3 DNA reads TGCAGCGTTGTCGGGACCGCGAACTTCGGGGCTGAAGCTTTCTTT. The encoded protein is CSVVGTANFGAEAFF.